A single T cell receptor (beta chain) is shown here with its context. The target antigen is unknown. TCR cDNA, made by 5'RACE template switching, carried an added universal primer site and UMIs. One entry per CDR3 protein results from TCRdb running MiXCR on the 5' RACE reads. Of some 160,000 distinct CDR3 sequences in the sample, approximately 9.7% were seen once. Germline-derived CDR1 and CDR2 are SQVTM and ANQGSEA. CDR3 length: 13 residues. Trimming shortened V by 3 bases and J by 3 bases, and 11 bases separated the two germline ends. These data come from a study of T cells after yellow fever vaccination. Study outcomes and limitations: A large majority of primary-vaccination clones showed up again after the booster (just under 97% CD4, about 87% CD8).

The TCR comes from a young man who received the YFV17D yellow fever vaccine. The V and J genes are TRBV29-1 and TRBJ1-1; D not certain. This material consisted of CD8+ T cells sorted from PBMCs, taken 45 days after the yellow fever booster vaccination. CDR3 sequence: CSVETGRYTEAFF. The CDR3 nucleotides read TGCAGCGTTGAGACGGGGAGATACACTGAAGCTTTCTTT. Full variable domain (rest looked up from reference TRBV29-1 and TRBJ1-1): SAVISQKPSRDICQRGTSLTIQCQVDSQVTMMFWYRQQPGQSLTLIATANQGSEATYESGFVIDKFPISRPNLTFSTLTVSNMSPEDSSIYLCSVETGRYTEAFFGQGTRLTVV.